This entry lists 3 T cell receptor beta chains sequenced from one sample in a study of T-cell memory formation after mild COVID-19. MiXCR, run by TCRdb on the 5' RACE reads, gives a single entry per CDR3 protein. The sample contains about 180,000 distinct CDR3 sequences, roughly 18% of which appear only once. The source material was PBMCs or a T cell subset sorted from them (not recorded which). Every receptor here comes from a man aged 18 to 29 who had mild COVID-19 (a few samples of this study predate the infection). Cell type and time point are not known.

In its sample, this clonotype was seen many times. The CDR3: CASSYSILGRTQYF. In DNA, the CDR3 is TGTGCCAGCAGTTACTCGATTCTTGGGCGGACCCAGTACTTC. The chain uses TRBV6-5 and TRBJ2-5, with D unresolved. V gave up 0 bases and J gave up 7 bases, with 12 bases separating them. The CDR3 totals 14 residues. Germline-derived CDR1 and CDR2 are MNHEY and SVGAGI.

The gene calls are TRBV9 and TRBJ1-2; TRBD1 aligns across 8 bases. Germline CDR1 SGDLS, CDR2 YYNGEE. The V and J ends lost 3 bases and 4 bases, in that order; junction bases with no gene match: 8. This CDR3 is 15 amino acids long. CDR3 in amino acids: CASSGGQGMSYGYTF. CDR3 sequence (DNA): TGTGCCAGCAGCGGAGGACAGGGAATGAGCTATGGCTACACCTTC.

The chain is built from TRBV27 and TRBJ1-4; 7 bases match TRBD1. Germline CDR1 reads MNHEY; CDR2 reads SMNVEV (reference sequence). The trim removed 5 bases at V and 8 bases at J, leaving 11 bases unmatched. The CDR3 totals 15 residues. CDR3 in DNA: TGTGCCAGCAGTATTAATCCGGGACAGAGGGAAAAACTGTTTTTT. Protein: CASSINPGQREKLFF.